The next 9 T cell receptor beta chains were all read from a single sample in a study of cytomegalovirus exposure and HLA in healthy donors. The PCR ran on 60 Vbeta and 13 Jbeta primers. TCRdb keeps only in-frame clones here, not all; method: immunoSEQ multiplex PCR. In the table there are roughly 76,000 clones, 86% of which are singletons. Sequencing was done on a sample of PBMCs. These TCRs come from a woman in her thirties in good health and CMV-seronegative.

The V gene is TRBV7-8, the J gene TRBJ2-7; a possible D gene is TRBD2 (7 bases). CDR1 is SGHVS, CDR2 FQNEAQ, per germline. The CDR3 is 15 residues long. Trimming removed 4 bases at V and 5 bases at J, with 18 bases between. In DNA form, the CDR3 reads TGTGCCAGCAGCTATCTACGAGGGGGGAGGGACGAGCAGTACTTC. Translation: CASSYLRGGRDEQYF.

The V call is TRBV6-4, the J call TRBJ1-1; TRBD1 agrees at 7 bases. The CDR3 is 15 residues long. Looked up from germline, CDR1 is MRHNA and CDR2 is SNTAGT. V gave up 0 bases and J gave up 2 bases; unmatched junction bases: 3. In DNA form, the CDR3 reads TGTGCCAGCAGTGACTCGAGGACAGGCAACACTGAAGCTTTCTTT. Its protein is CASSDSRTGNTEAFF.

The chain carries TRBV10-3 and TRBJ2-1, with 8 bases aligning to TRBD1. Germline assignment: CDR1 ENHRY and CDR2 SYGVKD. There are 19 residues in the CDR3. V shed 2 bases, J shed 4 bases, and the junction held 16 bases outside the gene matches. In DNA, the CDR3 is TGTGCCATCAGTGAGAGAGGCGCAGACCGGGACAGGAGGTACAATGAGCAGTTCTTC. Amino acid sequence: CAISERGADRDRRYNEQFF.

V usage is TRBV5-8 and J usage is TRBJ1-4; D gene uncertain. This CDR3 comprises 16 residues. With 1 base removed from V and 0 bases from J, the gap between germline ends came to 10 bases. Per the germline V gene, CDR1 is SGHTS and CDR2 is YDEGEE. The DNA of the CDR3 is TGTGCCAGCAGCTTGCTAGTTACGACAACTAATGAAAAACTGTTTTTT. The encoded protein is CASSLLVTTTNEKLFF.

The chain recombines TRBV7-9 with TRBJ2-7, with D tentatively TRBD1 (5 bases). V gave up 1 base and J gave up 3 bases, with 7 bases separating them. The V gene's germline CDR1 is SEHNR and CDR2 FQNEAQ (reference sequence). The CDR3 is 13 amino acids. The CDR3 DNA sequence: TGTGCCAGCAGCTTAGGACAGCACTACGAGCAGTACTTC. Protein product: CASSLGQHYEQYF.

The J gene is TRBJ1-3, the V gene TRBV27; the D is unclear. The germline CDR1 and CDR2 sequences are MNHEY and SMNVEV (reference sequence). The V end lost 6 bases, the J end lost 0 bases, and 15 bases lay between the germline ends. This CDR3 is built from 16 residues. DNA of the CDR3: TGTGCCAGCAGCCGAGCGGGTGCAAGCTCTGGAAACACCATATATTTT. It translates to CASSRAGASSGNTIYF.

This chain links TRBV15 with TRBJ1-1; D call uncertain. Germline CDR1 reads LNHNV; CDR2 reads YYDKDF (reference sequence). V lost 3 bases and J lost 1, with 9 bases in between. This CDR3 comprises 14 residues. The CDR3 region is CATSSRQANTEAFF. The CDR3 bases are TGTGCCACCAGCAGTCGCCAGGCGAACACTGAAGCTTTCTTT.

J is TRBJ2-7 and V is TRBV4-1; tentatively, D is TRBD1 (5 bases). The CDR3 length is 16 residues. Germline V gene sequence: CDR1 MGHRA, CDR2 YSYEKL. V lost 0 bases and J lost 3, with 15 bases in between. Here the CDR3 DNA reads TGCGCCAGCAGCCAAGAACCCCCAGCAGGGATCTACGAGCAGTACTTC. It translates to CASSQEPPAGIYEQYF.

The J gene is TRBJ1-4, the V gene TRBV18; 7 positions match TRBD1. Looked up from germline, CDR1 is KGHSH and CDR2 is LQKENI. The CDR3 length is 14 residues. J lost 5 bases, V lost 3 bases, and 3 bases had no gene match. The CDR3 sequence: CASSPTGRNEKLFF. CDR3 DNA sequence: TGTGCCAGCTCACCGACAGGGAGGAATGAAAAACTGTTTTTT.